These T cell receptor beta chains were read from a single sample in a study of blood T cell repertoires in COVID-19. Profiling relied on immunoSEQ multiplex PCR, and the TCRdb table lists in-frame clones only, not all of them. The sample records approximately 100,000 clones, less than 90% being singletons. The source material was peripheral blood. The receptors originated from a human donor in a cohort sampled during active COVID-19. CDR3s include the opening cysteine and the closing phenylalanine or tryptophan. Each record gives: V gene, clone size, J gene, D gene, CDR3 DNA, CDR3 protein. A D gene is named only where the DNA matches it firmly. Rows may omit the clone size; those that give it use once, few, many or a size class.

TRBV15,-,TRBJ2-7,-,TGTGCCACCAGCAGAGTGTTGGGTCCCGCGGTGTACGAGCAGTACTTC,CATSRVLGPAVYEQYF
TRBV4-3,-,TRBJ1-1,-,TGCGCCAGCAGCGGGATTGGGCAGGCGGGCACTGAAGCTTTCTTT,CASSGIGQAGTEAFF
TRBV30,once,TRBJ1-5,TRBD1,TGTGCCTGGAGCGAGACAGGGTGGGGACAGCCCCAGCATTTT,CAWSETGWGQPQHF
TRBV9,-,TRBJ2-7,-,TGTGCCAGCAGCCCGTCGGGGGTAGCGGTTACATACGAGCAGTACTTC,CASSPSGVAVTYEQYF
TRBV28,-,TRBJ1-3,-,TGTGCCAGCAGTTTTGAAGACAAGCTGGCTGGAAACACCATATATTTT,CASSFEDKLAGNTIYF
TRBV6-4,many,TRBJ1-1,-,TGTGCCAGCAGTCCGGGGGGGGCTAGTACTGAAGCTTTCTTT,CASSPGGASTEAFF
TRBV3-1/TRBV3-2,-,TRBJ2-7,TRBD2,TGTGCCAGCACGGCAGCTAGCGGGAGTAGGGGGGAGCAGTACTTC,CASTAASGSRGEQYF
TRBV27,-,TRBJ2-1,-,TGTGCCAGCAGTTCGGACCTGTTGAGGGCAAAAGGTAATGAGCAGTTCTTC,CASSSDLLRAKGNEQFF
TRBV7-3,-,TRBJ2-1,TRBD2,TGTGCCAGCAGCTTACCCCTTAGCGGGAGCACCAAGTACAATGAGCAGTTCTTC,CASSLPLSGSTKYNEQFF
TRBV18,-,TRBJ2-3,TRBD2,TGTGCCAGCTCAGGGACTACCACAGATACGCAGTATTTT,CASSGTTTDTQYF
TRBV6-5,-,TRBJ1-2,-,TGTGCCAGCAGTTACTCGACCGGGAATGGCTACACCTTC,CASSYSTGNGYTF
TRBV7-3,once,TRBJ1-2,-,TGTGCCAGCAGCCCCTCGACAGGAGATGGCTACACCTTC,CASSPSTGDGYTF
TRBV14,-,TRBJ2-3,TRBD2,TGTGCCAGCAGCCCATTAGCGGGAGGGCCATCGACAGATACGCAGTATTTT,CASSPLAGGPSTDTQYF
TRBV5-4,-,TRBJ2-2,TRBD2,TGTGCCAGCAGCCGAGAGACTAGCGGAACCGGGGAGCTGTTTTTT,CASSRETSGTGELFF
TRBV2,-,TRBJ2-1,-,TGTGCCAGCAGTGAAGAGGGGCTTAGCGGCGGCAATGAGCAGTTCTTC,CASSEEGLSGGNEQFF
TRBV6-6,-,TRBJ2-2,-,TGTGCCAGCAGCCTTATTAACGGGGAGCTGTTTTTT,CASSLINGELFF
TRBV5-6,-,TRBJ2-1,TRBD2,TGTGCCAGCAGCGCCCCGACTAGCGGTGAGCAGTTCTTC,CASSAPTSGEQFF
TRBV27,-,TRBJ2-1,-,TGTGCCAGCAGTTTCCGGGATCTTCAGTTCTTC,CASSFRDLQFF
TRBV14,-,TRBJ2-7,TRBD1,TGTGCCAGCAGCCAAGCCGGGACAGGGGTTCCCGAGCAGTACTTC,CASSQAGTGVPEQYF
TRBV19,-,TRBJ1-5,-,TGTGCCAGTAGTGCCCAGGGTCAGCCCCAGCATTTT,CASSAQGQPQHF
TRBV5-6,-,TRBJ2-2,-,TGTGCCAGCCACCGGGGCGGGGAGCTGTTTTTT,CASHRGGELFF
TRBV28,few,TRBJ2-1,TRBD2,TGTGCCAGCAGTTTATTGCGGGGGGGCCGGAGTGAGCAGTTCTTC,CASSLLRGGRSEQFF
TRBV6-1,-,TRBJ1-1,-,TGTGCCAGCATTGAACCCCCCAGGGTTCGGACTGAAGCTTTCTTT,CASIEPPRVRTEAFF
TRBV5-5,-,TRBJ2-3,-,TGTGCCAGCAGCTCGGGGAACACAGATACGCAGTATTTT,CASSSGNTDTQYF
TRBV5-1,few,TRBJ2-2,-,TGCGCCAGCAGGAACCGGGCCACCGGGACGAACACCGGGGAGCTGTTTTTT,CASRNRATGTNTGELFF